This record looks at one T cell receptor beta chain sequence and its context. This sample was taken from a study of blood T cell repertoires in COVID-19. About the research overall: T cells, B-cell-depleted T cells, or PBMCs provided the cDNA or gDNA that served as material.

Authors' methods: Reference gene primer amplification gave estimated nucleated cell counts. Some clones are missing from TCRdb's copy, which holds only in-frame ones; the method was immunoSEQ multiplex PCR. V and J calls plus clone size are reproduced from that table; the DNA served to infer D and trimming. Of about 440,000 clones listed, around 88% are singletons. Seattle patients were enrolled while actively infected and followed longitudinally. Looked up from germline, CDR1 is MNHEY and CDR2 is SMNVEV (reference sequence). The CDR3 loop spans 17 amino acids. The V and J ends lost 5 bases and 0 bases, in that order; junction bases with no gene match: 9.

This chain joins TRBV27 and TRBJ2-2; 7 bases align to TRBD1. The sequencing sample was made of peripheral blood. This clonotype was obtained from a woman in her 50s with COVID-19, enrolled during active disease. The CDR3 loop is CASSPRTGLSNTGELFF. Here the CDR3 DNA reads TGTGCCAGCAGTCCCCGGACAGGACTGTCGAACACCGGGGAGCTGTTTTTT.